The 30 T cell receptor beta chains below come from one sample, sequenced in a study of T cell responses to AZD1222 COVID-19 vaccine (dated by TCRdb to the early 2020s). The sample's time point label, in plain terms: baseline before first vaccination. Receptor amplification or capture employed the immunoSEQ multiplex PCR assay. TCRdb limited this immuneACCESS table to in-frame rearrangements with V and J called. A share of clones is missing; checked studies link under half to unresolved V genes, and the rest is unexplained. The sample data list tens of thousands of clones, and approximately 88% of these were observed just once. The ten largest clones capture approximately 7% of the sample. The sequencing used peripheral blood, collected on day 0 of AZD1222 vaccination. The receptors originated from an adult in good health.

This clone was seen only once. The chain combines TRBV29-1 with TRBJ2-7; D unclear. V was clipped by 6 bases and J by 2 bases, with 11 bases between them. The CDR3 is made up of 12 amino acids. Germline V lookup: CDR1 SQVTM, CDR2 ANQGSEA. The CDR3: CSVAPSPYEQYF. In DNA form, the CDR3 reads TGCAGCGTCGCACCCAGCCCCTACGAGCAGTACTTC.

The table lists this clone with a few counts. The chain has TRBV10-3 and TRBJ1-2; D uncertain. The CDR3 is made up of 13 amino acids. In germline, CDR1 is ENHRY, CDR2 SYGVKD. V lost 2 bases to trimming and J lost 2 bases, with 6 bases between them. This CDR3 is CAISEPDNYGYTF. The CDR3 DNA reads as TGTGCCATCAGTGAGCCAGACAACTATGGCTACACCTTC.

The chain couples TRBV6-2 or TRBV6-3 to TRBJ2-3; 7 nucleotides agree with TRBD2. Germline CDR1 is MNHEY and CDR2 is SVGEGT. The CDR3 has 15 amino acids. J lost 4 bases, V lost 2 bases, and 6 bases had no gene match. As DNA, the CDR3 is TGTGCCAGCAGTTACGGGCGGGGGATATCAGATACGCAGTATTTT. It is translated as CASSYGRGISDTQYF.

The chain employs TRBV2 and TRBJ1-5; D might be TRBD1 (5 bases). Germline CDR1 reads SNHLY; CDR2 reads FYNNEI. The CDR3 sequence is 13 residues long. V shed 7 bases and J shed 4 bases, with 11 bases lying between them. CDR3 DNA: TGTGCCAGCAAAGGGCAGGGAAATCAGCCCCAGCATTTT. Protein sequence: CASKGQGNQPQHF.

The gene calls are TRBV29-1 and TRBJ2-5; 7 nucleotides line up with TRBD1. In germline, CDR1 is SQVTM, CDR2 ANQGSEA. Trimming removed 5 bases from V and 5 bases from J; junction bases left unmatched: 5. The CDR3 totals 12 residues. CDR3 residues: CSVRGGVETQYF. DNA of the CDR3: TGCAGCGTTCGAGGGGGCGTGGAGACCCAGTACTTC.

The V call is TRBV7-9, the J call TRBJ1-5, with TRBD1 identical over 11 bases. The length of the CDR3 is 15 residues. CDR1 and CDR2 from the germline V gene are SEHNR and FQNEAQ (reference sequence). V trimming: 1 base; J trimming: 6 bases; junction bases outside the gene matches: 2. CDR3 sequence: CASSLGTGGGQPQHF. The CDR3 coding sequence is TGTGCCAGCAGCTTAGGGACAGGGGGCGGTCAGCCCCAGCATTTT.

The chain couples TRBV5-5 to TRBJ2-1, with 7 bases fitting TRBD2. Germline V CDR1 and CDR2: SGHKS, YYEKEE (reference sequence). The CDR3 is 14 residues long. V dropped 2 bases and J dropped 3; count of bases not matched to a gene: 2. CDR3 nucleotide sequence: TGTGCCAGCAGCTTTGGGACTAACTACAATGAGCAGTTCTTC. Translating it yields CASSFGTNYNEQFF.

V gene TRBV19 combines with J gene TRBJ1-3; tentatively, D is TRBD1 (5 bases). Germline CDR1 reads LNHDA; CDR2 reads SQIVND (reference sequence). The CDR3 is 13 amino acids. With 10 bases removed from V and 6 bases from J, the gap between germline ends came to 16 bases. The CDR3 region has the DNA TGTGCCACCCGGAGAGCGGGGCAAAACACCATATATTTT. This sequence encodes CATRRAGQNTIYF.

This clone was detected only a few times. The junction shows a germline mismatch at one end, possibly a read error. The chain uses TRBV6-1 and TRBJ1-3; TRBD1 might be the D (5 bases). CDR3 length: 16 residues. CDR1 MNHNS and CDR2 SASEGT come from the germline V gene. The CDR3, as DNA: TGTGCCAGCAGTGAAGGGACAAGCCCGGAAGGAAACGCCATATATTTT. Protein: CASSEGTSPEGNAIYF.

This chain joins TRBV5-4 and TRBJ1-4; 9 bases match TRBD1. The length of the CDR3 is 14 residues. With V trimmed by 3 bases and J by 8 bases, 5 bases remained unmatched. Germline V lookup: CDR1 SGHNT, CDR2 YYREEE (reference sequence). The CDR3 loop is CASSSQGAGEKLFF. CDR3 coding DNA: TGTGCCAGCAGCTCACAGGGGGCAGGGGAAAAACTGTTTTTT.

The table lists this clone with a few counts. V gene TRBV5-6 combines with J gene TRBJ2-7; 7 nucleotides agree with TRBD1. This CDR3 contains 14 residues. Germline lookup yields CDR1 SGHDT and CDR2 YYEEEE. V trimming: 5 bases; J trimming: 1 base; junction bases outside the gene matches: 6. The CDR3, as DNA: TGTGCCAGCAGAAGGACAGGAACTTCCTACGAGCAGTACTTC. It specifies CASRRTGTSYEQYF. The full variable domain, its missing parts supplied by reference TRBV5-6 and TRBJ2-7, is DAGVTQSPTHLIKTRGQQVTLRCSPKSGHDTVSWYQQALGQGPQFIFQYYEEEERQRGNFPDRFSGHQFPNYSSELNVNALLLGDSALYLCASRRTGTSYEQYFGPGTRLTVT.

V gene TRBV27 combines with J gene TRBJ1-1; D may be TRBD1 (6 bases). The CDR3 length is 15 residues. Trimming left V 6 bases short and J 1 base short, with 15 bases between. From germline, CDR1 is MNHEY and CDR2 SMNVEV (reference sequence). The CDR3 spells CASSTEGGRNTEAFF. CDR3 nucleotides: TGTGCCAGCAGCACCGAGGGGGGGCGGAACACTGAAGCTTTCTTT.

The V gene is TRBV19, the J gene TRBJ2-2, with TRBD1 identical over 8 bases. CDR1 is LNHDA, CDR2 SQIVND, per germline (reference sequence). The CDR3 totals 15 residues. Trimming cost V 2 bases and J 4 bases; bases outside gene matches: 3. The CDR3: CASSIQGATTGELFF. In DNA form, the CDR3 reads TGTGCCAGTAGTATACAGGGGGCTACCACCGGGGAGCTGTTTTTT.

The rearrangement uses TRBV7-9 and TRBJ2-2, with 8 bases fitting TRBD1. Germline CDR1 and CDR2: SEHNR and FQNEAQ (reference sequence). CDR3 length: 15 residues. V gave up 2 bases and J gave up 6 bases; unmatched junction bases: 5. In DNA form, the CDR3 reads TGTGCCAGCAGCTTAATGACAGGGGAGCCCGGGGAGCTGTTTTTT. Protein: CASSLMTGEPGELFF.

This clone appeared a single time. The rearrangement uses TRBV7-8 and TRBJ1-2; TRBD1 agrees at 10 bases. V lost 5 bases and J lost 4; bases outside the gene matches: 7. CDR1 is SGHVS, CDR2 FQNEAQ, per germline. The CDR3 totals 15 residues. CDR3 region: CASSTRDRGFYGYTF. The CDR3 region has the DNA TGTGCCAGCAGCACCCGGGACAGGGGATTCTATGGCTACACCTTC.

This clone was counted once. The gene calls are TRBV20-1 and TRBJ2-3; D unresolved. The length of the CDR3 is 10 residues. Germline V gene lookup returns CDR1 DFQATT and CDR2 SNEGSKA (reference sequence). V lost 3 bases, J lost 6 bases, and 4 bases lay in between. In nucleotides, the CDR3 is TGCAGTGCTAGGGGCGATACGCAGTATTTT. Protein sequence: CSARGDTQYF.

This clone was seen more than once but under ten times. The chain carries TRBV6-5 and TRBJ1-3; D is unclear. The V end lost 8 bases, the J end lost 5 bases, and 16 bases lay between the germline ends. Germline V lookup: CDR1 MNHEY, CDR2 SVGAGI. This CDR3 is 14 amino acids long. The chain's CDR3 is CASSVDPQRNTIYF. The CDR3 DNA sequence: TGTGCCAGCTCTGTAGACCCCCAAAGAAACACCATATATTTT.

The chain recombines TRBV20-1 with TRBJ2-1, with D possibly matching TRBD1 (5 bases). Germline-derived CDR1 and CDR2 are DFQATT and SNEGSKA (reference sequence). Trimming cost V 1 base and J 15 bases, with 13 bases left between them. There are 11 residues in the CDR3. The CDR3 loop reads CSARGQILVFF. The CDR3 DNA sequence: TGCAGTGCTAGAGGACAGATTTTGGTGTTCTTC.

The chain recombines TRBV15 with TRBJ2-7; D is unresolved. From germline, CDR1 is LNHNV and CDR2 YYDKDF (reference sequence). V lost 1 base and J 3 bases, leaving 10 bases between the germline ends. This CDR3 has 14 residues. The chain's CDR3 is CATSRVGNIYEQYF. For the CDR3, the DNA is TGTGCCACCAGCAGAGTCGGCAACATCTACGAGCAGTACTTC.

CDR3 bases: TGCGCCAGCAGCTTGGCCCCGTATGAGCAGTACTTC. It is translated as CASSLAPYEQYF. The chain employs TRBV5-1 and TRBJ2-7, with D unclear. Germline loops: CDR1 SGHRS, CDR2 YFSETQ. This CDR3 region has 12 residues. V dropped 0 bases and J dropped 7 bases, with 8 bases sitting between them.

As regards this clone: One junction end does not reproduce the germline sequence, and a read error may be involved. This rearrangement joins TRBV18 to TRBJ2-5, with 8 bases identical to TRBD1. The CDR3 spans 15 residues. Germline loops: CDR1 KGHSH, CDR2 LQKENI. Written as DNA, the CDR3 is TGTGCCAGCTCGCCACAGGGGGGAGGCCAAGAGACCCAGTACTTC. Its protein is CASSPQGGGQETQYF. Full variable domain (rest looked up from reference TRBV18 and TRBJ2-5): NAGVMQNPRHLVRRRGQEARLRCSPMKGHSHVYWYRQLPEEGLKFMVYLQKENIIDESGMPKERFSAEFPKEGPSILRIQQVVRGDSAAYFCASSPQGGGQETQYFGPGTRLLVL.

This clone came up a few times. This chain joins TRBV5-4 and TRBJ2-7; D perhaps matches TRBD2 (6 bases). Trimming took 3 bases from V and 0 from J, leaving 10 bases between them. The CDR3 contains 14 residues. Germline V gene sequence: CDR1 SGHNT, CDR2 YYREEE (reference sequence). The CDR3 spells CASSWSSDSYEQYF. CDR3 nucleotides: TGTGCCAGCAGCTGGTCTAGCGACTCCTACGAGCAGTACTTC.

CDR3 sequence: CASSPFGAGTVYEQYF. The CDR3 DNA is TGTGCCAGCAGCCCCTTTGGTGCAGGGACGGTGTACGAGCAGTACTTC. The chain employs TRBV3-1 (or the pseudogene TRBV3-2) and TRBJ2-7, with D perhaps given as TRBD1 or TRBD2 (5 bases each). This CDR3 spans 16 amino acids. Germline-derived CDR1 and CDR2 are LGHDT and YNNKEL (reference sequence). The V gene lost 4 bases and the J gene lost 4 bases, with 20 bases spanning the gap.

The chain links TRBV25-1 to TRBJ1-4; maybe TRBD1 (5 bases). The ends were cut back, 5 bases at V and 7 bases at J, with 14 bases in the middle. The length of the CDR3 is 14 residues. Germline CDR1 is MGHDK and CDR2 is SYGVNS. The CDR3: CASSKEGPFEKLFF. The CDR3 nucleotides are TGTGCCAGCAGTAAGGAGGGACCCTTTGAAAAACTGTTTTTT.

In DNA form, the CDR3 reads TGTGCCAGCAGCTTGTGGACAGCAGATACGCAGTATTTT. Its translation: CASSLWTADTQYF. The rearrangement joins TRBV5-4 to TRBJ2-3; D is possibly TRBD1 (6 bases). Germline lookup yields CDR1 SGHNT and CDR2 YYREEE (reference sequence). The CDR3 runs to 13 residues. V was cut by 1 base and J by 4 bases, with 7 bases left in between.

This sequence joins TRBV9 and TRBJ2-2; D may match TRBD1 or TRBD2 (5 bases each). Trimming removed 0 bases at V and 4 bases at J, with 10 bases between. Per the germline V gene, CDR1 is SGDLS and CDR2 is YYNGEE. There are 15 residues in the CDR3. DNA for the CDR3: TGTGCCAGCAGCGTAGATGGGGGACGCACCGGGGAGCTGTTTTTT. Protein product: CASSVDGGRTGELFF.

The CDR3 loop is CASSGRSMNTEAFF. CDR3 bases: TGTGCCAGCAGTGGCAGATCCATGAACACTGAAGCTTTCTTT. The chain carries TRBV2 and TRBJ1-1; no clear D. V was pared by 4 bases and J by 0 bases, with 9 bases between. This CDR3 is built from 14 residues. In germline, CDR1 is SNHLY, CDR2 FYNNEI.

The CDR3 sequence: CATSRDFGVVGSGYTF. CDR3 DNA sequence: TGTGCCACCAGCAGAGATTTTGGAGTAGTAGGATCTGGCTACACCTTC. The chain couples TRBV15 to TRBJ1-2; D ambiguous. The CDR3 spans 16 residues. Germline V lookup: CDR1 LNHNV, CDR2 YYDKDF (reference sequence). V shed 0 bases and J shed 7 bases, with 18 bases lying between them.

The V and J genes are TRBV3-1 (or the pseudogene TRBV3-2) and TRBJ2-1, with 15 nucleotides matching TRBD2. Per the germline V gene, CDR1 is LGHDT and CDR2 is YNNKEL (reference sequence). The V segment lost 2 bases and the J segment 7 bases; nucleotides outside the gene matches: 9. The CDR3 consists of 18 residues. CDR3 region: CASSQLRTSGGAGNEQFF. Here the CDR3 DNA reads TGTGCCAGCAGCCAACTAAGGACTAGCGGGGGGGCTGGGAATGAGCAGTTCTTC.

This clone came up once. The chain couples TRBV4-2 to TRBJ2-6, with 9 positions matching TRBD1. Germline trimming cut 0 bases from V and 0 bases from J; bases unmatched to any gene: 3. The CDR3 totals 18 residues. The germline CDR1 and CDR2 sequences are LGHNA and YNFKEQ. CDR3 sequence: CASSQDHRGHSGANVLTF. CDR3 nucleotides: TGTGCCAGCAGCCAAGATCACAGGGGGCACTCTGGGGCCAACGTCCTGACTTTC.